The 16 T cell receptor beta chains below come from one sample, sequenced in a study of blood T cell repertoires in COVID-19. Generated by immunoSEQ multiplex PCR, the TCRdb table keeps only in-frame clones and is missing some. The top ten clones hold about 8.4% of a sample with some 300,000 clones, around 92% of them seen once. Sequenced sample: PBMCs or T cells enriched from blood (not recorded which). The receptors come from a woman aged 25 to 45 who had recovered from COVID-19.

This chain uses TRBV10-3 with TRBJ1-5; no clear D gene. The V end lost 5 bases, the J end lost 1 base, and 6 bases lay between the germline ends. Germline CDR1 and CDR2: ENHRY and SYGVKD. This CDR3 is 13 amino acids long. CDR3 region: CAISLRSNQPQHF. In DNA, the CDR3 is TGTGCCATCAGTCTCAGGAGCAATCAGCCCCAGCATTTT.

CDR3 amino acids: CASSQPGQGTNTEAFF. CDR3 DNA sequence: TGCGCCAGCAGCCAGCCGGGACAGGGGACGAACACTGAAGCTTTCTTT. The chain carries TRBV5-1 and TRBJ1-1, with TRBD1 matching 10 bases. This CDR3 comprises 16 residues. Looked up from germline, CDR1 is SGHRS and CDR2 is YFSETQ. V was pared by 4 bases and J by 1 base, with 7 bases of the junction left unmatched.

V gene TRBV6-2 or TRBV6-3 combines with J gene TRBJ2-7; possible D gene TRBD1, 6 bases. CDR1 is MNHEY and CDR2 is SVGEGT in the germline V gene. V lost 6 bases, J lost 2 bases, and 14 bases lay in between. This CDR3 has 14 residues. For the CDR3, the DNA is TGTGCCAGCAGCGACAGGATGAGACCCTACGAGCAGTACTTC. Protein product: CASSDRMRPYEQYF.

The rearrangement joins TRBV7-3 to TRBJ1-1; D remains unclear. Germline CDR1 SGHTA, CDR2 FQGTGA. Trimming stripped 8 bases from V and 1 base from J, with 8 bases between. The CDR3 extends over 12 amino acids. CDR3 coding DNA: TGTGCCAGCGGACTAAGGAACACTGAAGCTTTCTTT. The encoded protein is CASGLRNTEAFF. The full variable domain, its missing parts supplied by reference TRBV7-3 and TRBJ1-1, is GAGVSQTPSNKVTEKGKYVELRCDPISGHTALYWYRQSLGQGPEFLIYFQGTGAADDSGLPNDRFFAVRPEGSVSTLKIQRTERGDSAVYLCASGLRNTEAFFGQGTRLTVV.

The chain joins TRBV6-5 to TRBJ1-4; 8 bases align to TRBD1. Germline CDR1 reads MNHEY; CDR2 reads SVGAGI. The J segment lost 2 bases and the V segment lost 8 bases, leaving 7 bases of the junction unmatched. There are 15 residues in the CDR3. As DNA, the CDR3 is TGTGCCAGCCGGGACAGGCCGGCGACTAATGAAAAACTGTTTTTT. Its translation: CASRDRPATNEKLFF.

V usage is TRBV3-1 (or the pseudogene TRBV3-2) and J usage is TRBJ2-1; a possible D gene is TRBD2 (5 bases). V was pared by 1 base and J by 8 bases, with 15 bases between. The germline gives CDR1 LGHDT, CDR2 YNNKEL (reference sequence). This CDR3 contains 15 residues. The CDR3 protein is CASSQGWVARDEQFF. CDR3 sequence (DNA): TGTGCCAGCAGCCAAGGCTGGGTTGCGAGGGATGAGCAGTTCTTC.

The chain carries TRBV20-1 and TRBJ1-2; D call uncertain. Germline-derived CDR1 and CDR2 are DFQATT and SNEGSKA (reference sequence). The CDR3 loop spans 11 amino acids. Deletions cut 4 bases from V and 8 bases from J, with 11 bases between. CDR3 bases: TGCAGTGCTAAGGGAGGAGGCGGCTACACCTTC. Translated: CSAKGGGGYTF.

This chain connects TRBV28 to TRBJ1-4, with a tentative D call TRBD1 (6 bases). Per the germline V gene, CDR1 is MDHEN and CDR2 is SYDVKM. The V end was cut by 5 bases, the J end by 7 bases, with 17 bases between. The CDR3 has 15 residues. The CDR3 sequence: CASSGAGRGFEKLFF. In DNA form, the CDR3 reads TGTGCCAGCAGTGGGGCGGGCAGGGGTTTTGAAAAACTGTTTTTT.

The chain has TRBV27 and TRBJ1-5; 7 bases line up with TRBD1. V shed 4 bases and J 11 bases; nucleotides not matched to a gene: 14. Germline CDR1 is MNHEY and CDR2 is SMNVEV (reference sequence). The CDR3 covers 15 residues. The DNA of the CDR3 is TGTGCCAGCAGTTCCGGCAGGGGGAAGGGTAAGGCCCAGCATTTT. Residues: CASSSGRGKGKAQHF.

This rearrangement joins TRBV19 to TRBJ2-7; 12 bases agree with TRBD2. Germline V gene sequence: CDR1 LNHDA, CDR2 SQIVND (reference sequence). J lost 3 bases, V lost 3 bases, and 3 bases had no gene match. There are 15 residues in the CDR3. This CDR3 is CASSILAGGSYEQYF. The CDR3 bases are TGTGCCAGTAGTATTCTAGCGGGAGGGAGCTACGAGCAGTACTTC.

V gene TRBV6-2 or TRBV6-3 combines with J gene TRBJ1-5, with TRBD1 as a possible D gene (5 bases). The ends were cut back, 6 bases at V and 4 bases at J, with 10 bases in the middle. The germline CDR1 and CDR2 sequences are MNHEY and SVGEGT. The CDR3 runs to 13 residues. CDR3 amino acids: CASSLDRNQPQHF. CDR3 DNA: TGTGCCAGCAGCCTCGACAGAAATCAGCCCCAGCATTTT.

The chain joins TRBV18 to TRBJ2-7, with TRBD2 matching 11 bases. CDR3 length equals 15 residues. Germline V gene data show CDR1 as KGHSH and CDR2 as LQKENI. J gave up 2 bases and V 5 bases, and 5 bases lay outside the gene matches. This CDR3 is CASSSRTSGPYEQYF. CDR3 in DNA: TGTGCCAGCTCATCCCGGACTAGCGGGCCCTACGAGCAGTACTTC.

The chain links TRBV5-3 to TRBJ2-7, with TRBD1 matching 9 bases. TRBV5-3 has ORF status, its function being uncertain. V shed 3 bases and J 4 bases; nucleotides not matched to a gene: 8. This CDR3 region has 15 residues. CDR3 amino acids: CARSSGQGRTYEQYF. The CDR3 region has the DNA TGTGCCAGAAGCTCAGGACAGGGGAGGACGTACGAGCAGTACTTC.

V gene TRBV3-1 (or the pseudogene TRBV3-2) combines with J gene TRBJ2-3; TRBD2 is a possible D gene (6 bases). There are 14 residues in the CDR3. Trimming took off 1 base at V and 9 bases at J, with 14 bases between the two ends. Germline V gene sequence: CDR1 LGHDT, CDR2 YNNKEL (reference sequence). The CDR3 nucleotides are TGTGCCAGCAGCCAAGGGACGGGGGAAGGAACGCAGTATTTT. This translates into CASSQGTGEGTQYF.

V is TRBV6-5 and J is TRBJ2-1, with D uncertain. V lost 5 bases and J 3 bases, leaving 8 bases between the germline ends. CDR1 MNHEY and CDR2 SVGAGI come from the germline V gene. CDR3 length: 13 amino acids. CDR3 DNA: TGTGCCAGCAGTACGGGTAGCTACAATGAGCAGTTCTTC. Amino acids: CASSTGSYNEQFF.

Regarding this clone: Other DNA sequences in the sample encode the same CDR3. The chain joins TRBV7-9 to TRBJ1-2; 9 positions match TRBD1. CDR1 is SEHNR, CDR2 FQNEAQ, per germline (reference sequence). This CDR3 is built from 13 residues. The junction had 6 bases not matched to a gene; V was cut back by 5 bases and J by 8 bases. The CDR3, as DNA: TGTGCCAGCAGCCCAACAGGGGGCGACGGCTACACCTTC. Its protein is CASSPTGGDGYTF. The whole variable domain, remainder taken from reference TRBV7-9 and TRBJ1-2, is DTGVSQNPRHKITKRGQNVTFRCDPISEHNRLYWYRQTLGQGPEFLTYFQNEAQLEKSRLLSDRFSAERPKGSFSTLEIQRTEQGDSAMYLCASSPTGGDGYTFGSGTRLTVV.